The rows below give T cell receptor beta chains drawn from one sample of a study of identical twins. One entry per CDR3 protein results from TCRdb running MiXCR on the 5' RACE reads. The sample holds 1.5 million to 2 million distinct CDR3 sequences, 32% seen once. The sequencing input was cord blood. The receptors were sampled from a newborn girl in good health. Both conserved end residues are part of each CDR3. Each record gives: V gene, clone size, CDR3 length, D gene, J gene, CDR3 protein, CDR3 DNA. D genes are given only for firm matches. Rows give clone size only sometimes, using once, few, many, or a class for an expanded clone.

TRBV28	-	16	TRBD1	TRBJ2-3	CASSSLPGQSTDTQYF	TGTGCCAGCAGTTCCCTGCCGGGACAGAGCACAGATACGCAGTATTTT
TRBV4-2	-	14	-	TRBJ1-5	CASSQEYGNQPQHF	TGTGCCAGCAGCCAAGAGTACGGCAATCAGCCCCAGCATTTT
TRBV27	few	15	TRBD1	TRBJ1-2	CASSLSGTGGGGYTF	TGTGCCAGCAGTTTATCGGGGACAGGGGGAGGTGGCTACACCTTC
TRBV3-1	few	14	-	TRBJ2-7	CASSPVGVAYEQYF	TGTGCCAGCAGTCCGGTGGGGGTGGCGTACGAGCAGTACTTC
TRBV7-9	-	19	TRBD1	TRBJ1-4	CASSRLASGGRRTNEKLFF	TGTGCCAGCAGCCGCCTCGCTTCAGGGGGCCGACGAACTAATGAAAAACTGTTTTTT
TRBV5-6	-	12	-	TRBJ2-7	CASSSVIYEQYF	TGTGCCAGCAGCTCTGTTATCTACGAGCAGTACTTC
TRBV13	-	16	TRBD1	TRBJ2-7	CASSLLGRQGWYEQYF	TGTGCCAGCAGCTTACTAGGACGACAGGGGTGGTACGAGCAGTACTTC
TRBV29-1	-	14	TRBD2	TRBJ2-1	CSVEGGLAYNEQFF	TGCAGCGTTGAAGGGGGACTAGCCTACAATGAGCAGTTCTTC
TRBV5-6	-	17	TRBD2	TRBJ2-3	CASSPLRSGSWTDTQYF	TGTGCCAGCAGCCCTTTGAGGAGCGGGAGTTGGACAGATACGCAGTATTTT
TRBV28	few	15	TRBD2	TRBJ2-5	CASSDGTSGQETQYF	TGTGCCAGCAGCGATGGGACTAGCGGCCAAGAGACCCAGTACTTC
TRBV6-5	-	16	TRBD2	TRBJ2-1	CASSYSGLAGHNEQFF	TGTGCCAGCAGTTACAGCGGACTAGCGGGACACAATGAGCAGTTCTTC
TRBV5-1	few	14	-	TRBJ2-1	CASSWVVKLGEQFF	TGCGCCAGCAGCTGGGTGGTCAAGCTGGGTGAGCAGTTCTTC
TRBV6-6	few	12	-	TRBJ1-2	CASSPTATHFTF	TGTGCCAGCAGTCCGACGGCTACACACTTCACCTTC
TRBV6-2/TRBV6-3	-	17	-	TRBJ1-5	CASSRIGQGKSNQPQHF	TGTGCCAGCAGTCGCATCGGGCAGGGAAAAAGCAATCAGCCCCAGCATTTT
TRBV27	few	13	TRBD1	TRBJ1-4	CATAEGQTEKLFF	TGTGCCACCGCCGAGGGACAGACTGAAAAACTGTTTTTT
TRBV20-1	few	15	-	TRBJ1-1	CSARPPARGWTEAFF	TGCAGTGCTAGGCCCCCGGCCAGGGGCTGGACTGAAGCTTTCTTT
TRBV6-2/TRBV6-3	once	14	TRBD1	TRBJ1-3	CASTRTGVGNTIYF	TGTGCCAGCACCCGGACAGGGGTCGGAAACACCATATATTTT
TRBV5-1	few	15	-	TRBJ2-3	CASSKEGLIADTQYF	TGCGCCAGCAGCAAGGAGGGGTTAATAGCAGATACGCAGTATTTT
TRBV18	-	15	TRBD1	TRBJ1-1	CASSRLQGENTEAFF	TGTGCCAGCTCACGCCTACAGGGGGAGAACACTGAAGCTTTCTTT
TRBV5-1	many	13	-	TRBJ1-1	CASSLNRNTEAFF	TGCGCCAGCAGCTTGAACAGGAACACTGAAGCTTTCTTT
TRBV6-5	-	15	TRBD1	TRBJ2-7	CASSPRGLVSNEQYF	TGTGCCAGCAGTCCTAGGGGGCTCGTTTCTAACGAGCAGTACTTC
TRBV28	few	12	-	TRBJ2-7	CASSTARYEQYF	TGTGCCAGCAGTACCGCTCGCTACGAGCAGTACTTC
TRBV30	-	13	-	TRBJ1-2	CAWSVGPPYGYTF	TGTGCCTGGAGTGTAGGGCCTCCCTATGGCTACACCTTC
TRBV5-6	-	16	-	TRBJ2-3	CASSPGGSTHTDTQYF	TGTGCCAGCAGCCCAGGGGGGTCAACACATACAGATACGCAGTATTTT
TRBV5-1	few	17	TRBD2	TRBJ2-3	CASRPPWGTSRTDTQYF	TGCGCCAGCAGGCCCCCTTGGGGGACTAGCCGCACAGATACGCAGTATTTT
TRBV5-1	-	14	TRBD1	TRBJ1-1	CASSLHQGAGEAFF	TGCGCCAGCAGCTTGCACCAGGGGGCCGGTGAAGCTTTCTTT
TRBV2	few	15	TRBD1	TRBJ1-2	CATLRTGVYLYGYTF	TGTGCCACCCTAAGGACAGGGGTGTATCTCTATGGCTACACCTTC
TRBV7-8	-	17	-	TRBJ1-2	CASSLERRMGLFYGYTF	TGTGCCAGCAGCTTAGAACGGAGAATGGGCCTCTTTTATGGCTACACCTTC
TRBV10-3	few	14	TRBD2	TRBJ2-3	CAIRPSGGTDTQYF	TGTGCCATCAGGCCTAGCGGGGGTACCGATACGCAGTATTTT
TRBV10-3	many	14	TRBD1	TRBJ1-2	CAISESGTGYGYTF	TGTGCCATCAGTGAGTCCGGGACAGGATATGGCTACACCTTC
TRBV11-2	few	17	TRBD2	TRBJ2-7	CASSLWTSGGSSYEQYF	TGTGCCAGCAGCTTATGGACTAGCGGGGGGAGCTCCTACGAGCAGTACTTC
TRBV2	few	13	-	TRBJ2-1	CASTPSRGGGQFF	TGTGCCAGCACCCCGTCCAGGGGCGGGGGGCAGTTCTTC
TRBV3-1	-	13	TRBD1	TRBJ1-6	CASSRDRGSPLHF	TGTGCCAGCAGCCGGGACAGGGGTTCACCCCTCCACTTT
TRBV20-1	few	13	-	TRBJ2-7	CSAWTSRTYEQYF	TGCAGTGCTTGGACGTCCCGGACATACGAGCAGTACTTC
TRBV6-5	few	20	TRBD1	TRBJ2-4	CASSFIRTWTGGTAKNIQYF	TGTGCCAGCAGTTTCATTCGGACTTGGACAGGGGGAACGGCCAAAAACATTCAGTACTTC
TRBV13	-	17	TRBD2	TRBJ2-7	CASSLPYPAGGYNEQYF	TGTGCCAGCAGCTTACCCTACCCAGCGGGAGGATACAATGAGCAGTACTTC
TRBV2	many	15	-	TRBJ2-5	CASSEQGLVWETQYF	TGTGCCAGCAGTGAGCAGGGCCTCGTTTGGGAGACCCAGTACTTC
TRBV18	-	16	-	TRBJ2-4	CASSPSRQVAKNIQYF	TGTGCCAGCTCACCGAGTCGACAGGTAGCCAAAAACATTCAGTACTTC
TRBV28	few	16	-	TRBJ2-1	CAILPGTYSSYNEQFF	TGTGCCATCCTACCCGGGACGTACAGCTCCTACAATGAGCAGTTCTTC
TRBV20-1	-	14	TRBD1	TRBJ2-5	CSASRHGQGETQYF	TGCAGTGCTAGTCGCCATGGACAGGGAGAGACCCAGTACTTC
TRBV29-1	-	12	-	TRBJ2-1	CSLTGYYNEQFF	TGCAGCTTGACGGGATACTACAATGAGCAGTTCTTC
TRBV10-3	-	14	-	TRBJ1-2	CAISTPGANYGYTF	TGTGCCATCAGCACCCCGGGAGCTAACTATGGCTACACCTTC
TRBV27	-	17	-	TRBJ2-3	CASSFLPFTRGTDTQYF	TGTGCCAGCAGTTTCCTCCCCTTCACGCGCGGCACAGATACGCAGTATTTT
TRBV12-3/TRBV12-4	-	14	-	TRBJ2-4	CAGSFSQAKNIQYF	TGTGCCGGCAGTTTTTCCCAGGCTAAAAACATTCAGTACTTC
TRBV20-1	-	12	-	TRBJ1-1	CSVLTANTEVFF	TGCAGTGTACTGACAGCGAACACTGAAGTTTTCTTT
TRBV7-7	few	16	TRBD2	TRBJ2-5	CASSLAWTSGWETQYF	TGTGCTAGCAGCCTCGCATGGACTAGCGGGTGGGAGACCCAGTACTTC
TRBV7-2	few	20	-	TRBJ2-7	CASSLPSRQWTKPLTYEQYF	TGTGCCAGCAGCTTACCCAGCAGACAGTGGACTAAGCCCCTTACCTACGAGCAGTACTTC
TRBV3-1	-	17	-	TRBJ2-5	CASNHSGTRIRGETQYF	TGTGCCAGCAACCATTCCGGGACTCGAATTAGAGGCGAGACCCAGTACTTC
TRBV12-3/TRBV12-4	many	15	-	TRBJ2-4	CASSQARLAKNIQYF	TGTGCCAGCAGCCAAGCCCGTCTAGCCAAAAACATTCAGTACTTC
TRBV5-1	few	15	-	TRBJ1-1	CASSLAEQVLSEAFF	TGCGCCAGCAGCTTGGCCGAACAGGTCCTATCTGAAGCTTTCTTT
TRBV4-2	-	16	-	TRBJ2-3	CASSQQGVGSTDTQYF	TGTGCCAGCAGCCAACAGGGAGTGGGGAGCACAGATACGCAGTATTTT
TRBV20-1	-	15	-	TRBJ2-1	CSVKRAGRLRNEQFF	TGCAGTGTCAAACGGGCGGGGAGGCTGAGAAATGAGCAGTTCTTC
TRBV21-1	few	15	-	TRBJ2-7	CASSPSAGNTDEQYF	TGTGCCAGCAGCCCCTCGGCAGGGAATACTGACGAGCAGTACTTC
TRBV5-6	few	13	TRBD1	TRBJ2-1	CASSRRTGDEQFF	TGTGCCAGCAGCAGACGGACAGGCGATGAGCAGTTCTTC
TRBV29-1	-	15	-	TRBJ2-6	CSVEKESSGANALTF	TGCAGCGTTGAAAAAGAGAGCTCTGGGGCCAACGCCCTGACTTTC